This T cell receptor beta chain was captured in a study of blood T cell repertoires in COVID-19 (dated by TCRdb to about 2020). Broadly, across the study: The collaborator samples originated in the United States, Italy and Spain and spanned the acute and convalescent phases of COVID-19. The prospective study material was composed of cDNA or gDNA derived from T cells, B-cell-depleted T cells, or PBMCs. Deeply sampled blood TCRbeta repertoires from subjects exposed to, actively infected with, or recovered from COVID-19 were included in the dataset. The repertoires were released in a freely available public database meant as a resource for research on the immune response to SARS-CoV-2. Samples came from the ongoing ImmuneRACE study (first 160 participants) plus 1,254 subjects from 6 global collaborators. Sample metadata almost always included a de-identified subject ID, COVID-19 status, age in years and sex. Where available, HLA class I and class II types were taken from metadata supplied by the sample provider and were not determined by assay-based typing. What the research found in general, with its limitations: Clinical and demographic metadata were provided uncurated, with the amount varying by source and participant.

Each collaborating institution followed its own protocols to collect whole blood in K2EDTA tubes. For TCRbeta analysis, collaborators shipped samples in one of three forms: frozen whole blood, isolated PBMCs, or DNA extracted from either of those sample types. This clone was detected once. Its binding antigen is unknown. Per-base qualities were not stored, and no clone one base away is much larger. V and J are truncated by 1 base and 5 bases respectively, leaving an intervening sequence of 16 bases. Looking up the germline V gene yields CDR1 SGHNT and CDR2 YENEEA. The CDR3 numbers 16 residues from cysteine through phenylalanine. The only DNA kept is the CDR3, 48 bases in frame from the first base. The immunoSEQ Assay, a bias-controlled multiplex PCR, was used to amplify TCRbeta CDR3 regions from genomic DNA. The study's processing was this. The number of nucleated cells in each sample was estimated from the amplification of reference gene primers within the assay. Sequence reads were collapsed and filtered to measure the absolute abundance of every unique TCRbeta CDR3 rearrangement. For each sample, productive Simpson clonality was calculated as the square root of Simpson's diversity index across productive rearrangements. TCRdb limited this immuneACCESS table to in-frame rearrangements with V and J called. A share of clones is missing; checked studies link under half to unresolved V genes, and the rest is unexplained. The DNA gave D and trimming, while V, J and clone size come from that table. This sample comprises some 130,000 clones, under 95% of them detected only once. The top ten constitute more than 3% of the sample.

The sample taken for sequencing was peripheral blood. This receptor was taken from a man between 45 and 60 years old with active COVID-19. The rearrangement combines TRBV11-3 with TRBJ2-3, with a weak D call of TRBD2 (6 bases match). The DNA reads TGTGCCAGCAGCTTAGGCGGCCCCGTCGGGGGAGATACGCAGTATTTT. This yields the protein CASSLGGPVGGDTQYF.